The rows below give T cell receptor beta chains drawn from one sample of a study of blood T cell repertoires in COVID-19. Clones were read by immunoSEQ multiplex PCR, and TCRdb kept only the in-frame ones, dropping some. This sample has approximately 440,000 clones, with roughly 88% found just once. Source material: PBMCs or T cells enriched from blood (not recorded which). The receptor source for this set is a man younger than 35 who had recovered from COVID-19. The CDR3 runs from the conserved cysteine through the conserved F or W. A D gene is named only where the DNA matches it firmly. A row's size may be missing; if present it is once, few, many or a size class.

D	V	J	size	CDR3	DNA
NA	TRBV19	TRBJ2-3	NA	CATGPRVADTQYF	TGTGCCACTGGGCCCAGGGTGGCAGATACGCAGTATTTT
NA	TRBV15	TRBJ1-5	NA	CATSRDILRPQHF	TGTGCCACCAGCAGAGATATTCTTCGGCCCCAGCATTTT
NA	TRBV12-3/TRBV12-4	TRBJ1-1	many	CASRTAMNTEAFF	TGTGCCAGCAGGACAGCCATGAACACTGAAGCTTTCTTT
TRBD1	TRBV11-2	TRBJ1-4	once	CASSSSDRNEKLFF	TGTGCCAGCAGCTCCTCGGACAGGAATGAAAAACTGTTTTTT
NA	TRBV5-1	TRBJ2-2	NA	CASSFQGDPTGELFF	TGCGCCAGCAGCTTTCAAGGGGATCCAACCGGGGAGCTGTTTTTT
NA	TRBV7-9	TRBJ2-5	NA	CASSFFPDAGRETQYF	TGTGCCAGCAGCTTTTTCCCGGACGCAGGGCGAGAGACCCAGTACTTC
TRBD2	TRBV7-3	TRBJ2-1	NA	CASSSRTSGSLSEQFF	TGTGCCAGCAGCTCCCGGACTAGCGGGAGCTTGAGCGAGCAGTTCTTC
TRBD1	TRBV9	TRBJ1-1	once	CASSGRQGRTEAFF	TGTGCCAGCAGCGGACGACAGGGGCGGACTGAAGCTTTCTTT
NA	TRBV4-1	TRBJ2-3	NA	CASSQAGGADTQYF	TGCGCCAGCAGCCAAGCCGGGGGTGCAGATACGCAGTATTTT
TRBD2	TRBV15	TRBJ2-7	NA	CATSRGGGSYEQYF	TGTGCCACCAGCAGGGGCGGGGGCTCCTACGAGCAGTACTTC
NA	TRBV5-1	TRBJ1-4	NA	CASSLDPVNEKLFF	TGCGCCAGCAGCTTGGATCCAGTTAACGAAAAACTGTTTTTT
TRBD1	TRBV3-1/TRBV3-2	TRBJ1-3	NA	CASSLTGTAGNTIYF	TGTGCCAGCAGCCTTACCGGGACAGCTGGAAACACCATATATTTT
TRBD1	TRBV28	TRBJ1-5	NA	CASSAPGDRNSNQPQHF	TGTGCCAGCAGTGCGCCGGGGGACAGAAATAGCAATCAGCCCCAGCATTTT
NA	TRBV6-5	TRBJ1-1	NA	CASSRRVNTEAFF	TGTGCCAGCAGCCGCCGAGTGAACACTGAAGCTTTCTTT
NA	TRBV7-9	TRBJ1-2	NA	CASSLQGNYGYTF	TGTGCCAGCAGCTTACAGGGTAACTATGGCTACACCTTC